These 20 T cell receptor beta chains were sequenced from one sample in a study of T cell responses to AZD1222 COVID-19 vaccine. TCRdb's table, derived via immunoSEQ multiplex PCR, lists solely in-frame clones and lacks some. The data show about 48,000 clones, approximately 86% seen once. Sample: peripheral blood, taken 28 days after the second AZD1222 dose. The receptors derive from an adult who received the AZD1222 COVID-19 vaccine.

V gene TRBV13 combines with J gene TRBJ1-1; D not certain. Germline V gene lookup returns CDR1 PRHDT and CDR2 FYEKMQ (reference sequence). This CDR3 has 14 residues. V lost 5 bases to trimming and J lost 3 bases, with 13 bases between them. The DNA of the CDR3 is TGTGCCAGCAGCGCTGGTATGAGGGACACTGAAGCTTTCTTT. It is translated as CASSAGMRDTEAFF.

The rearrangement uses TRBV21-1 and TRBJ2-1. TRBV21-1 is a documented pseudogene. The CDR3 is made up of 15 amino acids. CDR3 loop: CASSKGGSSYNEQFF. In DNA, the CDR3 is TGTGCCAGCAGCAAAGGGGGGAGCTCCTACAATGAGCAGTTCTTC.

This chain connects TRBV9 to TRBJ2-1; 7 nucleotides align to TRBD2. Germline V CDR1 and CDR2: SGDLS, YYNGEE. V dropped 0 bases and J dropped 1; count of bases not matched to a gene: 4. This CDR3 region has 16 residues. CDR3 in DNA: TGTGCCAGCAGCGTAGTCGGTAGCGGGTCCTACAATGAGCAGTTCTTC. Translating gives CASSVVGSGSYNEQFF. The full variable domain, its missing parts supplied by reference TRBV9 and TRBJ2-1, is DSGVTQTPKHLITATGQRVTLRCSPRSGDLSVYWYQQSLDQGLQFLIQYYNGEERAKGNILERFSAQQFPDLHSELNLSSLELGDSALYFCASSVVGSGSYNEQFFGPGTRLTVL.

The V and J genes are TRBV9 and TRBJ1-1; D remains ambiguous. V was trimmed by 4 bases and J by 0 bases, leaving 7 bases between them. The germline V gene has CDR1 SGDLS and CDR2 YYNGEE. The CDR3 is 13 residues long. The CDR3 DNA sequence: TGTGCCAGCAGCAAAAACATGAACACTGAAGCTTTCTTT. Protein: CASSKNMNTEAFF.

V and J are TRBV9 and TRBJ2-1; 10 bases map to TRBD2. The CDR3 runs 17 residues. V gave up 0 bases and J gave up 5 bases; unmatched junction bases: 8. Looked up from germline, CDR1 is SGDLS and CDR2 is YYNGEE. CDR3 protein: CASSVGSSGSMDNEQFF. The CDR3 nucleotides read TGTGCCAGCAGCGTAGGTTCTAGCGGGAGTATGGACAATGAGCAGTTCTTC.

This rearrangement joins TRBV15 to TRBJ2-1; D may be TRBD2 (5 bases). V lost 1 base, J lost 8 bases, and 15 bases lay in between. Per germline, CDR1 LNHNV and CDR2 YYDKDF (reference sequence). The CDR3 loop spans 15 amino acids. The CDR3 DNA reads TGTGCCACCAGCAGAGCCGACTACCAGAGGGATGAGCAGTTCTTC. Protein: CATSRADYQRDEQFF. Supplemented by reference TRBV15 and TRBJ2-1, the full variable domain reads DAMVIQNPRYQVTQFGKPVTLSCSQTLNHNVMYWYQQKSSQAPKLLFHYYDKDFNNEADTPDNFQSRRPNTSFCFLDIRSPGLGDTAMYLCATSRADYQRDEQFFGPGTRLTVL.

The CDR3, as DNA: TGTGCCAGCAGCTTAGTTGCCAGCGGGAGAGATACGCAGTATTTT. Protein: CASSLVASGRDTQYF. The chain is built from TRBV7-2 and TRBJ2-3; TRBD2 agrees at 8 bases. Germline lookup yields CDR1 SGHTA and CDR2 FQGNSA. The CDR3 is 15 residues long. The V and J ends lost 1 base and 5 bases, in that order; junction bases with no gene match: 5.

This chain joins TRBV9 and TRBJ2-2; the D is unclear. The CDR3 extends over 16 amino acids. Per germline, CDR1 SGDLS and CDR2 YYNGEE. With 4 bases removed from V and 0 bases from J, the gap between germline ends came to 13 bases. The CDR3 here is CASSQGTDPNTGELFF. Written as DNA, the CDR3 is TGTGCCAGCAGCCAAGGAACGGATCCGAACACCGGGGAGCTGTTTTTT.

This clone was picked up one time. Other nucleotide sequences in the sample specify the same CDR3. This chain uses TRBV12-3 or TRBV12-4 with TRBJ2-3; D call uncertain. Trimming cost V 3 bases and J 2 bases, with 3 bases left between them. This CDR3 is 12 amino acids long. The DNA of the CDR3 is TGTGCCAGCAGTTTCTCCACAGATACGCAGTATTTT. This gives the protein CASSFSTDTQYF.

The rearrangement uses TRBV5-4 and TRBJ2-3; no clear D gene. The CDR3 runs 12 residues. The germline V gene has CDR1 SGHNT and CDR2 YYREEE (reference sequence). Trimming cost V 1 base and J 6 bases, with 6 bases left between them. CDR3 coding DNA: TGTGCCAGCAGCTTGTATCTCGATACGCAGTATTTT. This sequence encodes CASSLYLDTQYF.

This clone has only a few counts. The rearrangement links TRBV19 to TRBJ2-3, with TRBD2 matching 7 bases. Germline values: CDR1 LNHDA, CDR2 SQIVND (reference sequence). There are 13 residues in the CDR3. Trimming at V came to 11 bases and at J to 6 bases, leaving 11 bases not matched to a gene. CDR3 residues: CASKGLSLDTQYF. As DNA, the CDR3 is TGTGCCTCAAAGGGACTATCTCTGGATACGCAGTATTTT. Together with reference TRBV19 and TRBJ2-3, the CDR3 gives the full variable domain: DGGITQSPKYLFRKEGQNVTLSCEQNLNHDAMYWYRQDPGQGLRLIYYSQIVNDFQKGDIAEGYSVSREKKESFPLTVTSAQKNPTAFYLCASKGLSLDTQYFGPGTRLTVL.

The chain employs TRBV28 and TRBJ2-7, with D unclear. Germline assignment: CDR1 MDHEN and CDR2 SYDVKM. The CDR3 totals 14 residues. Trimming left V 3 bases short and J 1 base short, with 10 bases between. The DNA of the CDR3 is TGTGCCAGCAGTTTCTCCTTGTCTTCCTACGAGCAGTACTTC. Translation: CASSFSLSSYEQYF.

This clone was seen only a few times. The rearrangement uses TRBV24-1 and TRBJ1-5, with TRBD1 identical over 9 bases. Germline trimming cut 4 bases from V and 3 bases from J; bases unmatched to any gene: 9. This CDR3 has 17 amino acids. Germline V gene lookup returns CDR1 KGHDR and CDR2 SFDVKD. The DNA of the CDR3 is TGTGCCACCAGTGAGAACACCGGGACAGGGTTCAATCAGCCCCAGCATTTT. Translation: CATSENTGTGFNQPQHF.

J is TRBJ2-7 and V is TRBV6-2 or TRBV6-3, with TRBD1 matching over 9 bases. J gave up 7 bases and V 5 bases, and 9 bases lay outside the gene matches. This CDR3 has 14 residues. Germline V gene sequence: CDR1 MNHEY, CDR2 SVGEGT. The CDR3 here is CASSAPGQGSEQYF. In DNA, the CDR3 is TGTGCCAGCAGTGCCCCGGGACAGGGCTCAGAGCAGTACTTC.

The chain combines TRBV14 with TRBJ2-1, with D uncertain. V was pared by 4 bases and J by 7 bases, with 20 bases between. In germline, CDR1 is SGHDN, CDR2 FVKESK. There are 16 residues in the CDR3. CDR3 in amino acids: CASSRLNLGMWNEQFF. CDR3 DNA: TGTGCCAGCAGCCGACTGAACCTGGGCATGTGGAATGAGCAGTTCTTC.

The chain employs TRBV5-5 and TRBJ1-2, with TRBD1 matching 7 bases. The CDR3 is 14 residues long. The J segment lost 4 bases and the V segment lost 0 bases, leaving 3 bases of the junction unmatched. Germline V gives CDR1 SGHKS, CDR2 YYEKEE (reference sequence). The CDR3 region is CASSLEGAGYGYTF. CDR3 bases: TGTGCCAGCAGCTTGGAGGGGGCGGGCTATGGCTACACCTTC.

The rearrangement uses TRBV14 and TRBJ2-1; 15 bases line up with TRBD2. Germline trimming cut 1 base from V and 9 bases from J; bases unmatched to any gene: 1. CDR3 length: 15 amino acids. Germline assignment: CDR1 SGHDN and CDR2 FVKESK. CDR3 amino acids: CASSQVGLAGGEQFF. The CDR3 coding sequence is TGTGCCAGCAGCCAAGTGGGACTAGCGGGAGGTGAGCAGTTCTTC.

The chain recombines TRBV29-1 with TRBJ1-1; 7 nucleotides match TRBD1. The junction had 2 bases not matched to a gene; V was cut back by 3 bases and J by 1 base. Germline V gene sequence: CDR1 SQVTM, CDR2 ANQGSEA. The CDR3 spans 13 residues. The CDR3 here is CSVEQGGNTEAFF. The CDR3 DNA follows: TGCAGCGTTGAGCAGGGGGGGAACACTGAAGCTTTCTTT.

This clone ranks as medium-sized (0.01 to 0.1%). The chain employs TRBV4-2 and TRBJ2-7; no definite D call. There are 13 residues in the CDR3. The germline V gene encodes CDR1 LGHNA and CDR2 YNFKEQ. Trimming removed 5 bases from V and 3 bases from J, with 11 bases in between. The CDR3, as DNA: TGTGCCAGCAGCTCTAACTCCCTCTACGAGCAGTACTTC. Translation: CASSSNSLYEQYF.

The chain has TRBV6-1 and TRBJ2-5, with unresolved D. Germline V lookup: CDR1 MNHNS, CDR2 SASEGT. Trimming shortened V by 2 bases and J by 1 base, and 17 bases separated the two germline ends. The CDR3 contains 17 residues. The CDR3 loop reads CASSEYPRAAIQETQYF. The DNA of the CDR3 is TGTGCCAGCAGTGAATACCCCCGGGCAGCCATCCAAGAGACCCAGTACTTC.